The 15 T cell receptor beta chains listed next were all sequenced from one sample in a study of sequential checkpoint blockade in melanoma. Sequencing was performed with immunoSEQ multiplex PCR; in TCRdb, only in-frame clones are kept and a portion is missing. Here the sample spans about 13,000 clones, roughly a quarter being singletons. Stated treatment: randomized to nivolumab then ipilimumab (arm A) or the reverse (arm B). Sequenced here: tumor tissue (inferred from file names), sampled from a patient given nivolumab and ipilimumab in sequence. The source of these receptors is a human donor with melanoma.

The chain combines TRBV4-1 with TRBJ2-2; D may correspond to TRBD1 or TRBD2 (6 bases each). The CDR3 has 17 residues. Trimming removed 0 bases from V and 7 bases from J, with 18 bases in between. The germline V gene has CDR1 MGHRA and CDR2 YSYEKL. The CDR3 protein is CASSQDGGRRRDGELFF. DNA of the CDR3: TGCGCCAGCAGCCAAGATGGGGGCCGCAGGAGGGACGGGGAGCTGTTTTTT.

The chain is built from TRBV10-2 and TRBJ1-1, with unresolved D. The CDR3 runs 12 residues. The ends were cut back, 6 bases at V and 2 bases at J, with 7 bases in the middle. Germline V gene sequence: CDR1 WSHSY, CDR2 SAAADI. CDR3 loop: CASRPVNTEAFF. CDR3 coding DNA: TGCGCCAGCAGGCCGGTTAACACTGAAGCTTTCTTT.

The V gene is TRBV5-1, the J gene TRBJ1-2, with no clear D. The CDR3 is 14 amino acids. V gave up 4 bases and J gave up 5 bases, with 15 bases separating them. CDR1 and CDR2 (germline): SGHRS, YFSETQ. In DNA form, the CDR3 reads TGCGCCAGCAGCCGGTGGGTCCCGGGGTATGGCTACACCTTC. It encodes CASSRWVPGYGYTF.

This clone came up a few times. The CDR3 nucleotides are TGTGCCAGCAGGGCTTCAAACACCGGGGAGCTGTTTTTT. Protein product: CASRASNTGELFF. This rearrangement joins TRBV6-8 to TRBJ2-2, with D hard to call. Germline CDR1 is MNHGY and CDR2 is SAAAGT. V lost 6 bases to trimming and J lost 2 bases, with 7 bases between them. The CDR3 consists of 13 residues.

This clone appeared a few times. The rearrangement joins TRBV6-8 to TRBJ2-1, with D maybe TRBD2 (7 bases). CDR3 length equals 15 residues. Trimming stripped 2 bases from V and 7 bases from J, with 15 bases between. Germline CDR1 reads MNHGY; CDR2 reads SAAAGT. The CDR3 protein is CASSYTGGAGNEQFF. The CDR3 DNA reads TGTGCCAGCAGTTACACGGGGGGCGCGGGGAATGAGCAGTTCTTC.

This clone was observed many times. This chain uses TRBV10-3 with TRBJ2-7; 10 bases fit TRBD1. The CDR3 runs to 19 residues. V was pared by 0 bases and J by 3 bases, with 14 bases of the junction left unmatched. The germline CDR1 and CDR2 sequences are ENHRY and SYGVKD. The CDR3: CAISESSGTGALLVYEQYF. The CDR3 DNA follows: TGTGCCATCAGTGAGTCCTCCGGGACAGGGGCCCTCCTAGTCTACGAGCAGTACTTC.

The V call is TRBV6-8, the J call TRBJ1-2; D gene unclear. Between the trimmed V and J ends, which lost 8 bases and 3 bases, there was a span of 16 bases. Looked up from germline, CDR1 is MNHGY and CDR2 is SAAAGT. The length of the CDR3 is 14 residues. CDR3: CASSWAGSDYGYTF. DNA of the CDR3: TGTGCCAGCTCCTGGGCAGGTAGCGACTATGGCTACACCTTC.

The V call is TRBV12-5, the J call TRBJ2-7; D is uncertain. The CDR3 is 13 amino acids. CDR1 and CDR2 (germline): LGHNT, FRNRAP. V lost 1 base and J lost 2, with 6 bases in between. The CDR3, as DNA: TGTGCTAGTGGTTTGGGTTTCGCCTACGAGCAGTACTTC. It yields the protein CASGLGFAYEQYF.

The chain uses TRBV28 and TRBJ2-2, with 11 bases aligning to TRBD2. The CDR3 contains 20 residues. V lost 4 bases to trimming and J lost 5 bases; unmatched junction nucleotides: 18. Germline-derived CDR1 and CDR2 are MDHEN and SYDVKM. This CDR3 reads CASSSFSGRDVLLDTGELFF. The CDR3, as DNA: TGTGCCAGCAGTTCATTTAGCGGGAGGGATGTATTGTTGGATACCGGGGAGCTGTTTTTT.

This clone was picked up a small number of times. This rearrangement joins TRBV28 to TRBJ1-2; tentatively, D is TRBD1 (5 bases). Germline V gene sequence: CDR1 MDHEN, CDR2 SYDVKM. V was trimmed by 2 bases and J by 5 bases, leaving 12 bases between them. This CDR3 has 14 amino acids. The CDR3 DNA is TGTGCCAGCAGTTTACAGGGACCAGGTTATGGCTACACCTTC. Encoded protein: CASSLQGPGYGYTF.

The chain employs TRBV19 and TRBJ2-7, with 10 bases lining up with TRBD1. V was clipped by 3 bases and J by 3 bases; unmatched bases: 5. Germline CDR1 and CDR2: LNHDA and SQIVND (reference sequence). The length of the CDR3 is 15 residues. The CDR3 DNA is TGTGCCAGTAGTATCGGGCGGACAGGGGGCTACGAGCAGTACTTC. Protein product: CASSIGRTGGYEQYF.

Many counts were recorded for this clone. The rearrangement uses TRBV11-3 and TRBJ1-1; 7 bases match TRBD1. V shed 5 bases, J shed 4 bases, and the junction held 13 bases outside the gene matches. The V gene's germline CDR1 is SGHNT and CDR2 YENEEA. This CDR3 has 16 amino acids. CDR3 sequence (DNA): TGTGCCAGCAGCCCACACCAACTGACAGGGACCACTGAAGCTTTCTTT. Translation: CASSPHQLTGTTEAFF.

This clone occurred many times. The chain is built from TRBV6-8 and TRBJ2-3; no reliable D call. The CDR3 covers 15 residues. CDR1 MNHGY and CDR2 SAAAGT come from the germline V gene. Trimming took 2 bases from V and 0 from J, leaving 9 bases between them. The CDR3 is CASSYKGISTDTQYF. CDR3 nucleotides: TGTGCCAGCAGTTACAAGGGAATAAGCACAGATACGCAGTATTTT.

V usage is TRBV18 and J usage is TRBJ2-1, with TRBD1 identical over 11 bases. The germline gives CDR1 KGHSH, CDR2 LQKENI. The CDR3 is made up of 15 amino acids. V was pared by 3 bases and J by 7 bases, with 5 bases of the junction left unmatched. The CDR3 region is CASSPGQGAGNEQFF. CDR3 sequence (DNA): TGTGCCAGCTCACCCGGACAGGGGGCGGGAAATGAGCAGTTCTTC.

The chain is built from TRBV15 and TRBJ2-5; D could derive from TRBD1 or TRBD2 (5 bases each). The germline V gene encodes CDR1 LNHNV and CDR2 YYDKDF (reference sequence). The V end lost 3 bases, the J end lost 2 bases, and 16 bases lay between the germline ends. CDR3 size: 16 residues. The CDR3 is CATSSPPGTSQETQYF. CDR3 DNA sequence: TGTGCCACCAGCAGTCCACCCGGGACGAGTCAAGAGACCCAGTACTTC.